Below are 9 T cell receptor beta chains sequenced from a single sample in a study of blood T cell repertoires in COVID-19. This table comes from immunoSEQ multiplex PCR, and its TCRdb copy is limited to in-frame clones, with some not included. The table has about 220,000 clones, about nine tenths seen once. The specimen sequenced was PBMCs or T cells enriched from blood (not recorded which). These receptors all come from a woman in her forties with acute COVID-19.

V gene TRBV11-2 combines with J gene TRBJ2-7; 8 bases are a match to TRBD2. The trim removed 1 base at V and 2 bases at J, leaving 7 bases unmatched. This CDR3 comprises 16 residues. Germline V gene data show CDR1 as SGHAT and CDR2 as FQNNGV. CDR3 protein: CASSLVFGRGAYEQYV. The CDR3 DNA is TGTGCCAGCAGCTTAGTATTTGGGCGGGGGGCCTACGAGCAGTACGTC.

The chain is built from TRBV19 and TRBJ1-4; TRBD1 is a possible D gene (5 bases). The CDR3 is made up of 13 amino acids. Trimming left V 7 bases short and J 3 bases short, with 9 bases between. Germline lookup yields CDR1 LNHDA and CDR2 SQIVND (reference sequence). The CDR3 region is CASKQDPNEKLFF. CDR3 bases: TGTGCCAGTAAACAGGACCCTAATGAAAAACTGTTTTTT. Full variable domain (remainder filled in from reference TRBV19 and TRBJ1-4): DGGITQSPKYLFRKEGQNVTLSCEQNLNHDAMYWYRQDPGQGLRLIYYSQIVNDFQKGDIAEGYSVSREKKESFPLTVTSAQKNPTAFYLCASKQDPNEKLFFGSGTQLSVL.

This rearrangement joins TRBV27 to TRBJ1-4; D unresolved. The germline V gene has CDR1 MNHEY and CDR2 SMNVEV (reference sequence). V lost 4 bases to trimming and J lost 1 base, with 16 bases between them. This CDR3 contains 17 residues. The CDR3 sequence: CASSSQSGGLTNEKLFF. As DNA, the CDR3 is TGTGCCAGCAGTTCCCAGTCGGGTGGTTTAACTAATGAAAAACTGTTTTTT.

The chain joins TRBV9 to TRBJ2-2; D call uncertain. This CDR3 contains 15 residues. Per germline, CDR1 SGDLS and CDR2 YYNGEE. Between the trimmed V and J ends, which lost 0 bases and 6 bases, there was a span of 12 bases. The chain's CDR3 is CASSVAHNPAGELFF. Written as DNA, the CDR3 is TGTGCCAGCAGCGTAGCTCACAACCCCGCCGGGGAGCTGTTTTTT.

The J gene is TRBJ1-4, the V gene TRBV5-1; 7 nucleotides align to TRBD1. The germline V gene has CDR1 SGHRS and CDR2 YFSETQ. The J segment lost 0 bases and the V segment lost 3 bases, leaving 8 bases of the junction unmatched. The CDR3 spans 17 residues. Here the CDR3 DNA reads TGCGCCAGCAGCTCCCGAACAGGGGAAGCAACTAATGAAAAACTGTTTTTT. It translates to CASSSRTGEATNEKLFF.

V is TRBV6-4 and J is TRBJ2-3, with D tentatively TRBD2 (6 bases). V was shortened by 3 bases and J by 0 bases, with 7 bases between the two germline ends. Germline CDR1 MRHNA, CDR2 SNTAGT. The CDR3 loop spans 14 amino acids. For the CDR3, the DNA is TGTGCCAGCAGTGAGGGGACTAGCACAGATACGCAGTATTTT. Its translation: CASSEGTSTDTQYF.

The rearrangement joins TRBV3-1 (or the pseudogene TRBV3-2) to TRBJ1-2; D unclear. CDR3 length: 18 amino acids. CDR1 LGHDT and CDR2 YNNKEL come from the germline V gene (reference sequence). V lost 1 base to trimming and J lost 4 bases, with 22 bases between them. Here the CDR3 DNA reads TGTGCCAGCAGCCAAGTAGTAGGCTTAATTCCTGGAGGCTATGGCTACACCTTC. It yields the protein CASSQVVGLIPGGYGYTF.

V usage is TRBV4-1 and J usage is TRBJ1-3, with D possibly matching TRBD1 (6 bases). Germline values: CDR1 MGHRA, CDR2 YSYEKL. V lost 4 bases and J 0 bases, leaving 13 bases between the germline ends. The CDR3 totals 16 residues. DNA of the CDR3: TGCGCCAGCAGCCCCGAGGACAGAAACTCTGGAAACACCATATATTTT. The encoded protein is CASSPEDRNSGNTIYF.

The V and J genes are TRBV6-5 and TRBJ1-6; the match to TRBD1 covers 7 bases. The germline gives CDR1 MNHEY, CDR2 SVGAGI. V was clipped by 5 bases and J by 8 bases; unmatched bases: 3. The CDR3 is made up of 13 amino acids. CDR3 in amino acids: CASSPGTDSPLHF. CDR3 in DNA: TGTGCCAGCAGTCCAGGGACAGATTCACCCCTCCACTTT.